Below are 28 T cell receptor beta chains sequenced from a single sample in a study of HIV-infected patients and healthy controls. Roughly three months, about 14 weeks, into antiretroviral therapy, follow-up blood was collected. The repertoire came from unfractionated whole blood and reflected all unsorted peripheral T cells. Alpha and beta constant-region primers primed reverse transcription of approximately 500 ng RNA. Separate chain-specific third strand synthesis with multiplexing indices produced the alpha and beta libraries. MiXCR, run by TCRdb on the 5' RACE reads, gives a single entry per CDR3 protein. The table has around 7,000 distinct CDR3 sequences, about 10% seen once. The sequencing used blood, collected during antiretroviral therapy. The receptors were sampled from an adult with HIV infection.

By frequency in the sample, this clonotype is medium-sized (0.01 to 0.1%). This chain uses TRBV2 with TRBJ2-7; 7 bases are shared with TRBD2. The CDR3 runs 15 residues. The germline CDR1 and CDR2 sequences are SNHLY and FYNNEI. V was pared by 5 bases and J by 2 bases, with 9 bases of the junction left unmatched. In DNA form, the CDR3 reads TGTGCCAGCAGTAGAGGGGCGGGGGAGACCTACGAGCAGTACTTC. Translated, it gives CASSRGAGETYEQYF.

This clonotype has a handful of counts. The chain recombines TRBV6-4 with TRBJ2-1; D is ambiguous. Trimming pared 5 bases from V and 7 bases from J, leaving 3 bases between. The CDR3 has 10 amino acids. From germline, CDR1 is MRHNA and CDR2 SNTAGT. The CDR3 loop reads CASSSNEQFF. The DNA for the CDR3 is TGTGCCAGCAGTTCTAATGAGCAGTTCTTC.

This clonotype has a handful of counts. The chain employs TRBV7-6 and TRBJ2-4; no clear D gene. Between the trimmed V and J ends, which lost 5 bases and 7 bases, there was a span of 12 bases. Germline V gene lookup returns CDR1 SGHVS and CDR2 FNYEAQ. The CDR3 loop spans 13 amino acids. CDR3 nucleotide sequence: TGTGCCAGCAGCCTCTTTTCACAGAACATTCAGTACTTC. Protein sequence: CASSLFSQNIQYF.

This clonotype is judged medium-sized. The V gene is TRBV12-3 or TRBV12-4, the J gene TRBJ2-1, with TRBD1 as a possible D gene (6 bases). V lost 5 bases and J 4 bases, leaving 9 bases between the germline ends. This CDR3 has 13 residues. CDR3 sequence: CASSITGYNEQFF. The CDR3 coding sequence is TGTGCCAGCAGTATCACAGGGTACAATGAGCAGTTCTTC.

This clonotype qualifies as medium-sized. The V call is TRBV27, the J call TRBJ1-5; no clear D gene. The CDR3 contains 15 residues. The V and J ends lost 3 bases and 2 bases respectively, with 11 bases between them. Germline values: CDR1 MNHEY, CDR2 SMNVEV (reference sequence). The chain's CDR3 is CASSFYAEGNQPQHF. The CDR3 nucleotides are TGTGCCAGCAGTTTTTATGCAGAGGGCAATCAGCCCCAGCATTTT.

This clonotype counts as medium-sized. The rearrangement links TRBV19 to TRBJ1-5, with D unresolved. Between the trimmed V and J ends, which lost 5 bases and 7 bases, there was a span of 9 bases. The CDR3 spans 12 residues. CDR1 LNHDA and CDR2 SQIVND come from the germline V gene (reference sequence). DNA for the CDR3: TGTGCCAGTAGTCTCCTAAACCAGCCCCAGCATTTT. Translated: CASSLLNQPQHF.

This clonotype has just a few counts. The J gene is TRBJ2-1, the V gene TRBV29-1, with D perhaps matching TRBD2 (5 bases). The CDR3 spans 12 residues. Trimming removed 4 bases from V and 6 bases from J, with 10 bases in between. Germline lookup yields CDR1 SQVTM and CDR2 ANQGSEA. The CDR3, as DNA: TGCAGCGTTGGGCTCGAGGGCAATGAGCAGTTCTTC. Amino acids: CSVGLEGNEQFF.

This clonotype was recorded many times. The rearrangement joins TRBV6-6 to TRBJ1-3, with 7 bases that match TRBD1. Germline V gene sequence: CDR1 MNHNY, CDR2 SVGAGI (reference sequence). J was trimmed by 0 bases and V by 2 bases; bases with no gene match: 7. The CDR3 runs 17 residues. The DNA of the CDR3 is TGTGCCAGCAGTTACCGAACAGGGGCTTCCTCTGGAAACACCATATATTTT. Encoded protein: CASSYRTGASSGNTIYF.

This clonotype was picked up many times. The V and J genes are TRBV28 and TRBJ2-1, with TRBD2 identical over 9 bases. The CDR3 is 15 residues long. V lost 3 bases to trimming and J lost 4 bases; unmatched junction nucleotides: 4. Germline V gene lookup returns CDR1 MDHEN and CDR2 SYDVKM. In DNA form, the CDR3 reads TGTGCCAGCAGTTTTGGGCGGGGGGGATACAATGAGCAGTTCTTC. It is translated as CASSFGRGGYNEQFF. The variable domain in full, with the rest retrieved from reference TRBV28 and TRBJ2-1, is DVKVTQSSRYLVKRTGEKVFLECVQDMDHENMFWYRQDPGLGLRLIYFSYDVKMKEKGDIPEGYSVSREKKERFSLILESASTNQTSMYLCASSFGRGGYNEQFFGPGTRLTVL.

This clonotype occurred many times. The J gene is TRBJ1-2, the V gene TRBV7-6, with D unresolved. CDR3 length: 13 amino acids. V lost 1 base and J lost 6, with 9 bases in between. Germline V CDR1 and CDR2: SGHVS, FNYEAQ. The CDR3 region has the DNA TGTGCCAGCAGCTTAGGAGGGCATCATGGCTACACCTTC. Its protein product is CASSLGGHHGYTF.

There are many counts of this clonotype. Here the CDR3 reads CASSDQSQGAFF. The CDR3 DNA reads TGTGCCAGCAGCGACCAATCACAGGGGGCTTTCTTT. The chain carries TRBV9 and TRBJ1-1; 7 bases are shared with TRBD1. V was clipped by 3 bases and J by 11 bases; unmatched bases: 7. This CDR3 region has 12 residues. Germline CDR1 reads SGDLS; CDR2 reads YYNGEE. The variable domain in full, completed from reference TRBV9 and TRBJ1-1, reads DSGVTQTPKHLITATGQRVTLRCSPRSGDLSVYWYQQSLDQGLQFLIQYYNGEERAKGNILERFSAQQFPDLHSELNLSSLELGDSALYFCASSDQSQGAFFGQGTRLTVV.

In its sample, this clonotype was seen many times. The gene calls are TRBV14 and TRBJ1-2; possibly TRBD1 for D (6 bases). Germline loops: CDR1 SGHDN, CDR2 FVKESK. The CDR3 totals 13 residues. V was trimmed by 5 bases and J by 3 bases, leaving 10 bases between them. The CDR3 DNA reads TGTGCCAGCAGCTCAGGGGATCACTATGGCTACACCTTC. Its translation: CASSSGDHYGYTF.

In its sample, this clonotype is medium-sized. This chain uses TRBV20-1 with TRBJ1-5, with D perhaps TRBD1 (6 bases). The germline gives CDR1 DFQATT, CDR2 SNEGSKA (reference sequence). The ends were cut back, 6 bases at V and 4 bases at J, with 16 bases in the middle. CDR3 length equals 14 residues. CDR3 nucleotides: TGCAGTGCCCCCCAGGGGCAAGATAATCAGCCCCAGCATTTT. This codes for CSAPQGQDNQPQHF.

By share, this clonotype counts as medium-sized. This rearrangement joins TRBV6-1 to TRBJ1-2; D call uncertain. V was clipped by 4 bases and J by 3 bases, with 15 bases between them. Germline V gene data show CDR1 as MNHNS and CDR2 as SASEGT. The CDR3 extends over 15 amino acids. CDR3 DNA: TGTGCCAGCAGTGGGTCGGGTGGAGTGTACTATGGCTACACCTTC. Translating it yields CASSGSGGVYYGYTF.

The CDR3 DNA is TGCGCCAGCAGTCTACAGGGGAATTCACCCCTCCACTTT. Amino acid sequence: CASSLQGNSPLHF. The V and J genes are TRBV10-2 and TRBJ1-6; 7 bases align to TRBD1. Germline CDR1 is WSHSY and CDR2 is SAAADI. V shed 5 bases, J shed 7 bases, and the junction held 2 bases outside the gene matches. This CDR3 has 13 residues.

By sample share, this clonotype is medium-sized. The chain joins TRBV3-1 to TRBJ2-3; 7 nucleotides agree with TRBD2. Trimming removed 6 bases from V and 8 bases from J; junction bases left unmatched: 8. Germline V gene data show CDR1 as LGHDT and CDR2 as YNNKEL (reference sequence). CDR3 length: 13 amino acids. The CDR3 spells CASRPPTSLTQYF. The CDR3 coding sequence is TGTGCCAGCAGGCCCCCGACTAGCCTTACGCAGTATTTT.

The CDR3, as DNA: TGTGCCAGTAGTCATGGACAGGGGGCTTACAATGAGCAGTTCTTC. This sequence encodes CASSHGQGAYNEQFF. The chain uses TRBV19 and TRBJ2-1, with 11 bases fitting TRBD1. V was clipped by 5 bases and J by 4 bases; unmatched bases: 4. The CDR3 sequence is 15 residues long. CDR1 is LNHDA and CDR2 is SQIVND in the germline V gene (reference sequence).

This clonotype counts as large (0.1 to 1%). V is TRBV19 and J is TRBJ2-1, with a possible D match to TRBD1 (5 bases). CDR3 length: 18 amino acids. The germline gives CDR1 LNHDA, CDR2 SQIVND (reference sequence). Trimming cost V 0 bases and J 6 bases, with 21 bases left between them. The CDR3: CASSIDGAGRQTGNEQFF. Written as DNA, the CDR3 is TGTGCCAGTAGTATAGATGGGGCAGGTCGTCAAACCGGCAATGAGCAGTTCTTC.

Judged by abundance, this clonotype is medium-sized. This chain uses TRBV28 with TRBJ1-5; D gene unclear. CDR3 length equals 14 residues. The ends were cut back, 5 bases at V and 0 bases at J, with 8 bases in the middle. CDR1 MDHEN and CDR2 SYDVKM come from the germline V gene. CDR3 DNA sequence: TGTGCCAGCAGTCCCGACCCTAGCAATCAGCCCCAGCATTTT. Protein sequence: CASSPDPSNQPQHF.

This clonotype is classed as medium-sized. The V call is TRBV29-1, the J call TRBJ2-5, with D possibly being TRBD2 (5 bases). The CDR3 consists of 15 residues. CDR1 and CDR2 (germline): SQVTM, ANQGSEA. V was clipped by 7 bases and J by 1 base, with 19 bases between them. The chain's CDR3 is CSAGFSPKSQETQYF. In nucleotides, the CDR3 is TGCAGCGCGGGATTTTCCCCGAAATCCCAAGAGACCCAGTACTTC.

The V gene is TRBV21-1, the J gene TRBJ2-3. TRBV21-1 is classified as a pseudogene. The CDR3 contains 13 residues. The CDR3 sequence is CASSSPSTDTQYF. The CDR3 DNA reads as TGTGCCAGCAGCTCGCCTAGCACAGATACGCAGTATTTT.

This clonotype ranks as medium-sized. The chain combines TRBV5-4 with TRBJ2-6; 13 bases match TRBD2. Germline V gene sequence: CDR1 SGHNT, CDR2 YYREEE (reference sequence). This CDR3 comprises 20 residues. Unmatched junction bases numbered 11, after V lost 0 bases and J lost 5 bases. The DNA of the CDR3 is TGTGCCAGCAGCTTGGGACTAGCGGGGGGCTCCCTCGGTCGGGCCAACGTCCTGACTTTC. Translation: CASSLGLAGGSLGRANVLTF.

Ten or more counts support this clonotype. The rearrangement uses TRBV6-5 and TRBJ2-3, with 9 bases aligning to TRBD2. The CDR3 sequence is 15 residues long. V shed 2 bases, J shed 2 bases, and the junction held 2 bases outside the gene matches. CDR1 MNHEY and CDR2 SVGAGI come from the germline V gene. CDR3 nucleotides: TGTGCCAGCAGTTACGTAGCGGGGGACACAGATACGCAGTATTTT. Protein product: CASSYVAGDTDTQYF.

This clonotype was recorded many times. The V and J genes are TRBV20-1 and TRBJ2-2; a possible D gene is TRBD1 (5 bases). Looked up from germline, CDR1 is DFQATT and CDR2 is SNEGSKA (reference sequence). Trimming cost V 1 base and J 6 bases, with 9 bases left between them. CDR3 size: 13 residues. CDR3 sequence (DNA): TGCAGTGCTAGAGGGTCAGGGCCCGGGGAGCTGTTTTTT. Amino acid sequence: CSARGSGPGELFF.

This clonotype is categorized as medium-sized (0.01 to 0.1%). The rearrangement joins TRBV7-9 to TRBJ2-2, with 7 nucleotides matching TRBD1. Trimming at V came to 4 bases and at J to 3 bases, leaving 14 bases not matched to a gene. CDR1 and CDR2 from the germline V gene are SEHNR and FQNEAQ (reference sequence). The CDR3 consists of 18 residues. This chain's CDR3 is CASSSPQTGPVDTGELFF. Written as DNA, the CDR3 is TGTGCCAGCAGCTCCCCCCAGACAGGGCCCGTGGACACCGGGGAGCTGTTTTTT.

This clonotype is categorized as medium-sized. CDR3 sequence (DNA): TGTGCCAGCAGTTACGTTTCGGGGGCCGAGACCCAGTACTTC. Protein: CASSYVSGAETQYF. The chain carries TRBV6-5 and TRBJ2-5, with D possibly called TRBD1 or TRBD2 (6 bases each). There are 14 residues in the CDR3. V lost 2 bases and J 5 bases, leaving 12 bases between the germline ends. Germline V gives CDR1 MNHEY, CDR2 SVGAGI.

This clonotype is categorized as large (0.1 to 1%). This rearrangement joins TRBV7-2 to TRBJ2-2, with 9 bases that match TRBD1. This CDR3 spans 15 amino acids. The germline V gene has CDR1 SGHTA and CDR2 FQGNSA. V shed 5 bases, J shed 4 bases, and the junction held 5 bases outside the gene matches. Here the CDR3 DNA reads TGTGCCAGCAGCAACAGACAGGGGGTCACCGGGGAGCTGTTTTTT. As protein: CASSNRQGVTGELFF.

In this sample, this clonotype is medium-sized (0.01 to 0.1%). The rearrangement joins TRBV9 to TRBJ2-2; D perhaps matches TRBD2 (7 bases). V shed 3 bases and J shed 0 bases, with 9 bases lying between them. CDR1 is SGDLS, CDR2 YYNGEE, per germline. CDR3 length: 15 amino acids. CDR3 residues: CASSEGGANTGELFF. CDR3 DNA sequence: TGTGCCAGCAGCGAGGGGGGGGCGAACACCGGGGAGCTGTTTTTT.